The 21 T cell receptor beta chains in this list originate from one sample, sequenced in a study of OX40 agonist ivuxolimab in advanced cancers. The protocol was immunoSEQ multiplex PCR, while the TCRdb copy is restricted to in-frame clones and leaves out a portion. The sample contains some 19,000 clones, 83% of which appear only once. The sequenced sample was CD4+ or CD8+ T cells sorted from blood, obtained in a trial of the OX40 agonist ivuxolimab. The receptors here all came from an adult with an advanced solid tumor such as melanoma, head and neck, liver or kidney cancer.

This clone has more than one count but fewer than ten. CDR3 amino acids: CASSQVGTGNTIYF. CDR3 in DNA: TGTGCCAGCAGCCAAGTCGGGACTGGAAACACCATATATTTT. The genes are TRBV4-2 and TRBJ1-3, with unresolved D. CDR1 and CDR2 (germline): LGHNA, YNFKEQ. The V gene lost 1 base and the J gene lost 2 bases, with 6 bases spanning the gap. This CDR3 spans 14 amino acids.

With regard to this clone: One junction end disagrees with the germline gene, perhaps due to a read error. J is TRBJ2-7 and V is TRBV9, with no clear D. This CDR3 has 10 amino acids. Per germline, CDR1 SGDLS and CDR2 YYNGEE. CDR3 residues: CARSSYGQYF. CDR3 DNA sequence: TGTGCCAGAAGCTCCTACGGGCAGTACTTC.

V and J are TRBV10-1 and TRBJ2-1; 9 nucleotides match TRBD2. V lost 6 bases to trimming and J lost 7 bases; unmatched junction nucleotides: 4. CDR1 is WNHNN, CDR2 SYGVQD, per germline (reference sequence). This CDR3 spans 13 amino acids. CDR3 nucleotide sequence: TGCGCCAGCAGGGCCAGCGGGAGGAATGAGCAGTTCTTC. It codes for CASRASGRNEQFF.

The V call is TRBV7-9, the J call TRBJ2-1; 10 bases map to TRBD2. J lost 3 bases, V lost 7 bases, and 6 bases had no gene match. Germline CDR1 is SEHNR and CDR2 is FQNEAQ (reference sequence). CDR3 length: 15 residues. The CDR3 loop reads CASTRTSGDYNEQFF. CDR3 sequence (DNA): TGTGCCAGCACTCGGACTAGCGGAGACTACAATGAGCAGTTCTTC. Full variable domain (remainder filled in from reference TRBV7-9 and TRBJ2-1): DTGVSQNPRHKITKRGQNVTFRCDPISEHNRLYWYRQTLGQGPEFLTYFQNEAQLEKSRLLSDRFSAERPKGSFSTLEIQRTEQGDSAMYLCASTRTSGDYNEQFFGPGTRLTVL.

The chain links TRBV11-2 to TRBJ2-5; the match to TRBD2 covers 7 bases. V lost 5 bases to trimming and J lost 2 bases; unmatched junction nucleotides: 8. The V gene's germline CDR1 is SGHAT and CDR2 FQNNGV. There are 15 residues in the CDR3. The CDR3 sequence is CASSPVGGIQETQYF. The CDR3 nucleotides read TGTGCCAGCAGCCCAGTCGGGGGGATACAAGAGACCCAGTACTTC.

This chain joins TRBV2 and TRBJ2-1; 9 bases line up with TRBD2. With V trimmed by 1 base and J by 9 bases, 13 bases remained unmatched. Germline loops: CDR1 SNHLY, CDR2 FYNNEI. This CDR3 spans 17 amino acids. CDR3 in DNA: TGTGCCAGCAGTGAAGAAGGCGGTAGCGGGAGACCCACTGAGCAGTTCTTC. Protein: CASSEEGGSGRPTEQFF.

The V and J genes are TRBV28 and TRBJ2-5, with 9 bases that match TRBD1. Unmatched junction bases numbered 24, after V lost 8 bases and J lost 8 bases. Per the germline V gene, CDR1 is MDHEN and CDR2 is SYDVKM. This CDR3 comprises 18 residues. CDR3 DNA sequence: TGTGCCAGCGGGATCCCGGGACAGGGATCCCTGAAGAGGGAAACCCAGTACTTC. Its translation is CASGIPGQGSLKRETQYF.

This clone came up a few times. The V call is TRBV6-1, the J call TRBJ2-1, with D possibly called TRBD1 or TRBD2 (5 bases each). V lost 7 bases to trimming and J lost 8 bases, with 18 bases between them. The germline V gene encodes CDR1 MNHNS and CDR2 SASEGT. This CDR3 comprises 14 residues. The CDR3 DNA reads as TGTGCCAGCAACCTCCGAGTGGGGGTCGATGAGCAGTTCTTC. Residues: CASNLRVGVDEQFF.

The V and J genes are TRBV6-1 and TRBJ2-3, with 9 bases lining up with TRBD2. The trim removed 9 bases at V and 2 bases at J, leaving 9 bases unmatched. The CDR3 sequence is 15 residues long. Germline CDR1 MNHNS, CDR2 SASEGT. CDR3 sequence: CARPLLAGPTDTQYF. The DNA for the CDR3 is TGTGCCAGACCCCTTCTAGCGGGGCCCACAGATACGCAGTATTTT.

CDR3 residues: CASSFSFGGGGLYGYTF. CDR3 bases: TGTGCCAGCAGTTTCTCTTTCGGGGGAGGGGGCTTGTATGGCTACACCTTC. The genes are TRBV28 and TRBJ1-2; 7 bases match TRBD1. CDR1 is MDHEN and CDR2 is SYDVKM in the germline V gene. CDR3 size: 17 residues. Trimming at V came to 3 bases and at J to 5 bases, leaving 15 bases not matched to a gene.

The chain joins TRBV28 to TRBJ1-5; possible D gene TRBD1, 5 bases. The CDR3 totals 14 residues. V was shortened by 1 base and J by 4 bases, with 8 bases between the two germline ends. Germline values: CDR1 MDHEN, CDR2 SYDVKM. The CDR3 is CASSLFGANQPQHF. DNA of the CDR3: TGTGCCAGCAGTTTATTCGGGGCTAATCAGCCCCAGCATTTT.

CDR3: CASSLVPGNSPLHF. The CDR3 region has the DNA TGCGCCAGCAGCCTGGTCCCAGGTAATTCACCCCTCCACTTT. The chain has TRBV5-1 and TRBJ1-6; D is ambiguous. This CDR3 region has 14 residues. Per germline, CDR1 SGHRS and CDR2 YFSETQ. V lost 4 bases to trimming and J lost 6 bases, with 11 bases between them.

This chain connects TRBV28 to TRBJ1-1; 11 bases line up with TRBD1. With V trimmed by 4 bases and J by 6 bases, 4 bases remained unmatched. The germline V gene has CDR1 MDHEN and CDR2 SYDVKM. The CDR3 runs 14 residues. The CDR3 here is CASSWTGGRPEAFF. The DNA of the CDR3 is TGTGCCAGCAGTTGGACAGGGGGCAGACCTGAAGCTTTCTTT.

The chain combines TRBV2 with TRBJ1-4, with 7 bases lining up with TRBD1. The CDR3 is made up of 15 amino acids. CDR1 SNHLY and CDR2 FYNNEI come from the germline V gene. Trimming cost V 6 bases and J 0 bases; bases outside gene matches: 4. The CDR3 sequence is CASRRQGPTNEKLFF. The CDR3 coding sequence is TGTGCCAGCAGACGACAGGGCCCAACTAATGAAAAACTGTTTTTT.

The V and J genes are TRBV4-3 and TRBJ2-5, with D maybe TRBD2 (6 bases). Trimming removed 11 bases from V and 2 bases from J, with 9 bases in between. CDR3 size: 11 residues. CDR1 is LGHNA and CDR2 is YSLEER in the germline V gene. CDR3 nucleotide sequence: TGCGCCCCCAGCGGGCAAGAGACCCAGTACTTC. It yields the protein CAPSGQETQYF.

A single count supports this clone. The chain links TRBV29-1 to TRBJ1-2; 7 positions match TRBD1. This CDR3 contains 12 residues. The V segment lost 7 bases and the J segment 6 bases; nucleotides outside the gene matches: 8. Germline V gene sequence: CDR1 SQVTM, CDR2 ANQGSEA. CDR3 coding DNA: TGCAGCGCCCCCGGCAGGGGGGATGGCTACACCTTC. It encodes CSAPGRGDGYTF.

This clone was observed once. CDR3 sequence: CASSIAGGYSEAFF. The CDR3 DNA follows: TGTGCCAGTAGTATCGCAGGGGGCTATAGTGAAGCTTTCTTT. The chain is built from TRBV19 and TRBJ1-1, with TRBD1 matching 8 bases. J gave up 7 bases and V 3 bases, and 7 bases lay outside the gene matches. The CDR3 consists of 14 residues. Germline V CDR1 and CDR2: LNHDA, SQIVND (reference sequence).

The V and J genes are TRBV28 and TRBJ2-6; D ambiguous. The CDR3 is 16 amino acids. Germline lookup yields CDR1 MDHEN and CDR2 SYDVKM. Trimming removed 5 bases from V and 0 bases from J, with 11 bases in between. CDR3 bases: TGTGCCAGCAGTCCCATTCTTGGCTCTGGGGCCAACGTCCTGACTTTC. It codes for CASSPILGSGANVLTF.

The chain joins TRBV5-1 to TRBJ2-1, with D uncertain. CDR1 is SGHRS, CDR2 YFSETQ, per germline. Trimming took off 4 bases at V and 9 bases at J, with 17 bases between the two ends. The CDR3 runs 14 residues. CDR3 in DNA: TGCGCCAGCAGCCCGGCGGATTTATGGGGTGAGCAGTTCTTC. Translated, it gives CASSPADLWGEQFF.

CDR3 DNA: TGTGCCAGCAGCCCGCCGGGACGGTTGAACACTGAAGCTTTCTTT. Amino acid sequence: CASSPPGRLNTEAFF. This chain joins TRBV5-4 and TRBJ1-1, with a possible D match to TRBD1 (5 bases). The CDR3 loop spans 15 amino acids. The V end was cut by 4 bases, the J end by 0 bases, with 13 bases between. CDR1 SGHNT and CDR2 YYREEE come from the germline V gene (reference sequence).

The genes are TRBV19 and TRBJ2-3, with D perhaps TRBD1 (6 bases). Germline CDR1 is LNHDA and CDR2 is SQIVND (reference sequence). This CDR3 is 14 amino acids long. Trimming took 8 bases from V and 6 from J, leaving 18 bases between them. The CDR3, as DNA: TGTGCCAGTTCCTTCGGACAGCCGGGCGATACGCAGTATTTT. It specifies CASSFGQPGDTQYF.